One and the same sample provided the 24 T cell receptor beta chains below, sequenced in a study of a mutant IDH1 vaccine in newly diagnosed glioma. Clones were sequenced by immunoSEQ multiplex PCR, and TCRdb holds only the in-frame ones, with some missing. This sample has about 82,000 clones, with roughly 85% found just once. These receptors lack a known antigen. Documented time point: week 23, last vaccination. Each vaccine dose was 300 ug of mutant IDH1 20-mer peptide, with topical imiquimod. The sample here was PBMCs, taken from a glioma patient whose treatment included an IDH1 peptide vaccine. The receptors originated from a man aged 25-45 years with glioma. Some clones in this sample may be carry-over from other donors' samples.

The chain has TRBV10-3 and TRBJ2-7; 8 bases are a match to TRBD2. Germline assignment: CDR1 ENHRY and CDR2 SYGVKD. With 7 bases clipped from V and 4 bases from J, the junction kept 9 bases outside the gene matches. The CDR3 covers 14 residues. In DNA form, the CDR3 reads TGTGCCATCACGGGAAACGGGGGGGTGTACGAGCAGTACTTC. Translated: CAITGNGGVYEQYF.

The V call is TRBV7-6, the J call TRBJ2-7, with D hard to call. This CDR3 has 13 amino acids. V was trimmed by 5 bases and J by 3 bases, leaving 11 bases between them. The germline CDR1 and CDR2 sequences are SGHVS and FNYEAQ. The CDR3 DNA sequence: TGTGCCAGCAGCCCCAGATCCAACTACGAGCAGTACTTC. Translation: CASSPRSNYEQYF.

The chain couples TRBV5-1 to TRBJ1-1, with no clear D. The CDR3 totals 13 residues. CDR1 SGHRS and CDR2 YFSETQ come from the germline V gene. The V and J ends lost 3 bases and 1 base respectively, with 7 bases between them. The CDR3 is CASSSGRNTEAFF. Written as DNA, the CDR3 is TGCGCCAGCAGCTCAGGACGGAACACTGAAGCTTTCTTT.

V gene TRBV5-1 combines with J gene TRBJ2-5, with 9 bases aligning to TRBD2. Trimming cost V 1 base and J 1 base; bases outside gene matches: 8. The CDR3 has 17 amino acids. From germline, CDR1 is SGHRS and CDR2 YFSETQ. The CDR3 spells CASSLTASGTLQETQYF. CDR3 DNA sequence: TGCGCCAGCAGCTTGACGGCTAGCGGGACCCTCCAAGAGACCCAGTACTTC.

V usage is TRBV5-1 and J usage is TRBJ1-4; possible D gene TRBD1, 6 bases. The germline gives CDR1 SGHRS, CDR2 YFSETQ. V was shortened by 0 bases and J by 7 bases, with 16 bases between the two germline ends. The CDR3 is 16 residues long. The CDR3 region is CASSLAEGGLIEKLFF. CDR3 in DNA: TGCGCCAGCAGCTTGGCGGAGGGGGGGTTAATTGAAAAACTGTTTTTT.

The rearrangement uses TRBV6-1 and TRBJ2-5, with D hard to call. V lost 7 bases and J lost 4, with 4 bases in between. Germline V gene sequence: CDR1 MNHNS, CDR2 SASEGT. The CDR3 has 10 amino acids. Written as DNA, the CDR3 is TGTGCCAGCAATCGAGAGACCCAGTACTTC. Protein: CASNRETQYF.

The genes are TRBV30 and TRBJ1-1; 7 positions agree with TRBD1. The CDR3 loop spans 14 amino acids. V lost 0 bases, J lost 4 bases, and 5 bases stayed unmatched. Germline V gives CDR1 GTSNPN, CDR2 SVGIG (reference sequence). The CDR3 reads CAWSVGGGITEAFF. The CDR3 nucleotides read TGTGCCTGGAGTGTAGGGGGCGGGATCACTGAAGCTTTCTTT. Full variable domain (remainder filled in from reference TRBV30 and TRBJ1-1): SQTIHQWPATLVQPVGSPLSLECTVEGTSNPNLYWYRQAAGRGLQLLFYSVGIGQISSEVPQNLSASRPQDRQFILSSKKLLLSDSGFYLCAWSVGGGITEAFFGQGTRLTVV.

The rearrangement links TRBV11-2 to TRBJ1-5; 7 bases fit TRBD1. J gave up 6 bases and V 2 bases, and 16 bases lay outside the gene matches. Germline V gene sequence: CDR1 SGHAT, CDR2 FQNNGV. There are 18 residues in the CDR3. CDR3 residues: CASSLPTSPPDRVQPQHF. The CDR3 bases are TGTGCCAGCAGCTTACCTACCTCCCCCCCCGACAGGGTTCAGCCCCAGCATTTT.

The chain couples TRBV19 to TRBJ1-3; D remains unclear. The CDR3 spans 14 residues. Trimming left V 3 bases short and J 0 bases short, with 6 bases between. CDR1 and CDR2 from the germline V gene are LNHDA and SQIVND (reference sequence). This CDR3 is CASSMVLSGNTIYF. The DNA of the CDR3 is TGTGCCAGTAGTATGGTCCTCTCTGGAAACACCATATATTTT.

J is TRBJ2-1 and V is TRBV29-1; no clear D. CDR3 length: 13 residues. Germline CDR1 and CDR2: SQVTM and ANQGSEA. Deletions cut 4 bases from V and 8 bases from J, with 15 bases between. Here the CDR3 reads CSVVHSGLDEQFF. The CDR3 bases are TGCAGCGTTGTGCATTCCGGCCTCGATGAGCAGTTCTTC.

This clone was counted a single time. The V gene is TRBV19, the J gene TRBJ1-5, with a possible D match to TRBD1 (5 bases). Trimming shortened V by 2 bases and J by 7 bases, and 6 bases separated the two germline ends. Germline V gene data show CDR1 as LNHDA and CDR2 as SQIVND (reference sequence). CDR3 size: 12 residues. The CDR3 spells CASSIRGQPQHF. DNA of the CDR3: TGTGCCAGTAGTATAAGGGGACAGCCCCAGCATTTT.

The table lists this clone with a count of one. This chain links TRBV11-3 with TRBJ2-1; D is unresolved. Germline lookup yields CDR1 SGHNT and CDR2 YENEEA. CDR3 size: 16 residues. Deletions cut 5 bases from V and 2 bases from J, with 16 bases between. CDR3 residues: CASSPRSSRTYNEQFF. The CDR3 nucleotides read TGTGCCAGCAGCCCCCGGAGTTCTCGAACCTACAATGAGCAGTTCTTC.

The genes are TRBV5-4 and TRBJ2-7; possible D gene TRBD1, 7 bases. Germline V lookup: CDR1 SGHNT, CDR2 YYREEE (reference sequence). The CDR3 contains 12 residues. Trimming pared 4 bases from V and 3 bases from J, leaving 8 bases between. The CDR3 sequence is CASSQGGYEQYF. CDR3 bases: TGTGCCAGCAGCCAGGGGGGCTACGAGCAGTACTTC.

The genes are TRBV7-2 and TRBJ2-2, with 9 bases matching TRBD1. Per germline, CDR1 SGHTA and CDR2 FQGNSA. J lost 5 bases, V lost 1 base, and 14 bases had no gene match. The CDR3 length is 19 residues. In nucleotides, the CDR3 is TGTGCCAGCAGCTTAGAAAGGGTAGGGACAGGGAGTCTGACCGGGGAGCTGTTTTTT. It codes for CASSLERVGTGSLTGELFF.

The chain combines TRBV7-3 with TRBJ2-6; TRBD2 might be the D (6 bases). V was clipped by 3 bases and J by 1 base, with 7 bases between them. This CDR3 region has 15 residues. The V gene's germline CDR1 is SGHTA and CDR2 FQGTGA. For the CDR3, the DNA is TGTGCCAGCAGCTTGGGAGGATCTGGGGCCAACGTCCTGACTTTC. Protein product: CASSLGGSGANVLTF.

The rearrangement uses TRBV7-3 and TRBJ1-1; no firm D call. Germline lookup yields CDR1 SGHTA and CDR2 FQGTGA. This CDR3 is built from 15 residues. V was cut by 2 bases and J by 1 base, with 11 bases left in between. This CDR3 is CASSLFPGKNTEAFF. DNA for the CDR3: TGTGCCAGCAGCTTATTCCCAGGAAAGAACACTGAAGCTTTCTTT.

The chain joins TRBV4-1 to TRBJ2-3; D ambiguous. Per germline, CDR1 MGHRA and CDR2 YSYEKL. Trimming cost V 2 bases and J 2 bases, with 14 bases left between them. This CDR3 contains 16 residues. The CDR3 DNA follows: TGCGCCAGCAGCCAACCGTCGGTCGACCCCACAGATACGCAGTATTTT. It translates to CASSQPSVDPTDTQYF.

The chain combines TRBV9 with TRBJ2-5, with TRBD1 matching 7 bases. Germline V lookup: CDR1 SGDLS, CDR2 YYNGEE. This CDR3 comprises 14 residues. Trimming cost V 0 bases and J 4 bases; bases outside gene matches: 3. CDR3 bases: TGTGCCAGCAGCGTAGGACAGGGAAGAGAGACCCAGTACTTC. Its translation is CASSVGQGRETQYF.

The CDR3 DNA is TGTGCCAGCAGCTTAGAATCCGACCCCTTAAACTATGGCTACACCTTC. Protein sequence: CASSLESDPLNYGYTF. The genes are TRBV7-3 and TRBJ1-2; D gene uncertain. The germline CDR1 and CDR2 sequences are SGHTA and FQGTGA. The CDR3 covers 16 residues. V gave up 2 bases and J gave up 2 bases, with 15 bases separating them.

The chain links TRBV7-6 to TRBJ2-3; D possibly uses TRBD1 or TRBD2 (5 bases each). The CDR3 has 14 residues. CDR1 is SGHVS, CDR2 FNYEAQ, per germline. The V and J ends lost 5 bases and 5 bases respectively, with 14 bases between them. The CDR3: CASSQLGRRDTQYF. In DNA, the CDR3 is TGTGCCAGCAGCCAACTGGGACGGAGAGATACGCAGTATTTT.

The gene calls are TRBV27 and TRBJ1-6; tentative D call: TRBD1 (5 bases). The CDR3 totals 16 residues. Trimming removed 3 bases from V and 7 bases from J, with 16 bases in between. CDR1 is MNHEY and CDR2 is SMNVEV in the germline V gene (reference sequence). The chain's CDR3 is CASSFFGAARNSPLHF. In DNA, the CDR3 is TGTGCCAGCAGTTTCTTCGGGGCGGCTAGGAATTCACCCCTCCACTTT.

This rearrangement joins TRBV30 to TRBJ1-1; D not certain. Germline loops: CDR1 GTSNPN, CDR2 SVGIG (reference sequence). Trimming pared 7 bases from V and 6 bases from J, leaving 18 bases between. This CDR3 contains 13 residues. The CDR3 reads CASSGRASAEAFF. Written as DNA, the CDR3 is TGTGCCTCTTCTGGGAGGGCGAGCGCTGAAGCTTTCTTT.

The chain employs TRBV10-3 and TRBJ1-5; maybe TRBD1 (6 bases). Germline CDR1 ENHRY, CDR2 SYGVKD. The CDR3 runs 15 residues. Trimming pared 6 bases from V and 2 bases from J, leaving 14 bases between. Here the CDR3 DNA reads TGTGCCATCAGCCCGCCAAAGGGGGGCAATCAGCCCCAGCATTTT. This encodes CAISPPKGGNQPQHF.

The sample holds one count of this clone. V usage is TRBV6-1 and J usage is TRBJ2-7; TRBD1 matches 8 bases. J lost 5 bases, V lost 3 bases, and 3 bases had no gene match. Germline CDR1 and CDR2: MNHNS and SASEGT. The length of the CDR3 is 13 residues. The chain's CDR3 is CASSETGDHEQYF. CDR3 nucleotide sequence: TGTGCCAGCAGTGAGACAGGGGATCACGAGCAGTACTTC.